This T cell receptor (beta chain) was identified during a study of blood T cell repertoires in COVID-19. The CDR3 consists of 14 residues. Trimming removed 5 bases from V and 3 bases from J; junction bases left unmatched: 2. CDR1 and CDR2 from the germline V gene are MNHEY and SVGEGT. Measured with immunoSEQ multiplex PCR; TCRdb has only the in-frame clones, and not every one. Here the sample spans 250,000 to 300,000 clones, roughly nine tenths being singletons. V usage is TRBV6-2 or TRBV6-3 and J usage is TRBJ2-3, with 10 bases fitting TRBD1. The sequencing sample was made of PBMCs or T cells enriched from blood (not recorded which). The clonotype originates from a human donor in a cohort exposed to, infected with or recovered from COVID-19 (not recorded which). The donor label of this sample is uncertain. For the CDR3, the DNA is TGTGCCAGCAGTCGACAGGGGGCAACAGATACGCAGTATTTT. Its protein product is CASSRQGATDTQYF.